This T cell receptor (beta chain) is from a study of shared clonotypes between healthy human individuals. TCRdb keeps only in-frame clones here, not all; method: immunoSEQ multiplex PCR. The repertoire includes about 2.2 million clones, roughly 95% of them detected once, and more than 1.5% sits in the top ten. Naive CD8 cells, CD45RO-negative and positively selected for CCR7, excluded terminally differentiated effector memory CD45RA+ cells. V was pared by 6 bases and J by 0 bases, with 11 bases between. CDR3 size: 14 residues. The germline V gene encodes CDR1 SEHNR and CDR2 FQNEAQ (reference sequence). This clone was observed a single time.

The V call is TRBV7-9, the J call TRBJ1-1; D unclear. The sample was naive CD8+ T cells from PBMCs. The source is a man in his late teens or twenties in good health. Some clones in this sample may be carry-over from other donors' samples. CDR3 sequence (DNA): TGTGCCAGCAGGACGGGCGGGGTGAACACTGAAGCTTTCTTT. The encoded protein is CASRTGGVNTEAFF.